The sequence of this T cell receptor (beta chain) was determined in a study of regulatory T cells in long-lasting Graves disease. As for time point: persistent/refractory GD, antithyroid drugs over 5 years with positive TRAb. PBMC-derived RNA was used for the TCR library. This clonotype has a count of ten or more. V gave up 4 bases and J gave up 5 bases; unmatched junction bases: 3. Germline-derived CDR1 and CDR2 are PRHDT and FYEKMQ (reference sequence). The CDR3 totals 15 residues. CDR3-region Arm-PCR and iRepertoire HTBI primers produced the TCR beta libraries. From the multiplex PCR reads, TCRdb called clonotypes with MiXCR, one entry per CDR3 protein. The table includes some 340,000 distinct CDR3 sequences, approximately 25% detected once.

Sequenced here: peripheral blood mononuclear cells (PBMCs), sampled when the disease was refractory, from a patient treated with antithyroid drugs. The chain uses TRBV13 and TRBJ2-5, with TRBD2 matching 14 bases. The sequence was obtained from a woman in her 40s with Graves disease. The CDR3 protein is CASSWGLAGVETQYF. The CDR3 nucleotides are TGTGCCAGCAGCTGGGGACTAGCGGGAGTTGAGACCCAGTACTTC.